This TCR beta chain is drawn from a study of cytotoxic CD8 clonotypes in ibrutinib-treated CLL. Turning to the study itself: Mean per-sample yields comprised roughly 280,000 productive templates and 94,082 productive rearrangements.

TCRdb's table, derived via immunoSEQ multiplex PCR, lists solely in-frame clones and lacks some. The repertoire holds some 130,000 clones, with over 75% as singletons. CDR1 is SEHNR, CDR2 FQNEAQ, per germline (reference sequence). This CDR3 has 16 amino acids. V lost 0 bases to trimming and J lost 8 bases; unmatched junction nucleotides: 6. This chain joins TRBV7-9 and TRBJ2-1; 11 nucleotides line up with TRBD1. The specimen comprised PBMCs, sampled after 24 months of ibrutinib treatment. The TCR originated in a human donor with chronic lymphocytic leukemia. CDR3 sequence reads: CASSLAGTGGKDEQFF. The DNA for the CDR3 is TGTGCCAGCAGCTTAGCGGGGACAGGGGGTAAGGATGAGCAGTTCTTC.